This TCR beta chain was identified during a study of PD-1 blockade in classical Hodgkin lymphoma. Study-level information: Patients were infused with nivolumab 3 mg/kg every 2 weeks.

The length of the CDR3 is 17 residues. Trimming removed 0 bases from V and 4 bases from J, with 18 bases in between. Per germline, CDR1 MNHNS and CDR2 SASEGT. Overall study results and limits: Relapsed/refractory patients reportedly had the lowest baseline TCR diversity, below newly diagnosed patients, who were below healthy donors. Unlike CD8+ TCR diversity, which did not rise significantly by C4D1, CD4+ TCR diversity did.

Profiling relied on immunoSEQ multiplex PCR, and the TCRdb table lists in-frame clones only, not all of them. The sample lists about 64,000 clones, just over 90% occurring once. Specified time point: cycle 4 day 1 (C4D1), after five to seven weeks of nivolumab. Following autologous stem cell transplantation, relapse occurred in every patient, and exposure to brentuximab vedotin varied. This clone was seen a handful of times. Its antigen is currently unknown. This receptor was obtained from a human donor with classical Hodgkin lymphoma. The V gene is TRBV6-1, the J gene TRBJ2-5; unclear D gene. Sample: peripheral blood mononuclear cells (PBMCs), taken before the fourth cycle of nivolumab. CDR3 protein: CASSEALRTASLETQYF. For the CDR3, the DNA is TGTGCCAGCAGTGAAGCGCTTCGGACCGCTTCCCTAGAGACCCAGTACTTC.